Below, 20 T cell receptor beta chains from the same sample are listed, as sequenced in a study of blood T cells in healthy people across ages (dated by TCRdb to the mid-2010s). The method was 5' RACE. The sequencer was an Illumina HiSeq 2500. A second PCR of about 6 to 11 cycles was run with a J-beta primer mix and a sample-barcoded 5' primer. Starting from the raw public reads, TCRdb applied fastp trimming at Q25, assembled clones with MiXCR and retained in-frame beta chains. Records with the same CDR3 protein are collapsed into one entry carrying the most frequent genes and DNA. This sample comprises fewer than 900,000 distinct CDR3 sequences, 35% to 40% of them detected only once. Jointly, the top ten make up 13% of the sample. Sequenced input: blood. The receptors stem from a man between 18 and 29 years old in good health.

This clonotype was detected only a few times. The chain links TRBV7-9 to TRBJ2-7; D not resolved. Per the germline V gene, CDR1 is SEHNR and CDR2 is FQNEAQ (reference sequence). This CDR3 is built from 13 residues. V was clipped by 3 bases and J by 5 bases, with 11 bases between them. In nucleotides, the CDR3 is TGTGCCAGCAGCTTGGACGGTTCGGACGAGCAGTACTTC. Residues: CASSLDGSDEQYF.

V gene TRBV7-9 combines with J gene TRBJ2-1, with a weak D call TRBD2 (6 bases). V lost 5 bases and J lost 1, with 12 bases in between. This CDR3 contains 15 residues. Germline assignment: CDR1 SEHNR and CDR2 FQNEAQ (reference sequence). The CDR3 DNA reads TGTGCCAGCAGCACCCCTAGCGTATCCTACAATGAGCAGTTCTTC. It is translated as CASSTPSVSYNEQFF.

The rearrangement joins TRBV11-2 to TRBJ2-1; D is unclear. The ends were cut back, 5 bases at V and 9 bases at J, with 8 bases in the middle. This CDR3 is 11 amino acids long. Germline V gives CDR1 SGHAT, CDR2 FQNNGV. The CDR3 DNA reads as TGTGCCAGCAGCCCCGCTTTTGAGCAGTTCTTC. It encodes CASSPAFEQFF.

This clonotype was seen more than once but under ten times. The V gene is TRBV3-1, the J gene TRBJ1-2; no definite D call. The CDR3 runs to 12 residues. The germline V and J ends were trimmed by 5 bases and 6 bases, with 10 bases remaining between them. CDR1 LGHDT and CDR2 YNNKEL come from the germline V gene (reference sequence). The CDR3 bases are TGTGCCAGCAGCTCTTGGAGAAATGGCTACACCTTC. This sequence encodes CASSSWRNGYTF.

The chain carries TRBV28 and TRBJ1-2; 7 positions agree with TRBD1. Trimming at V came to 2 bases and at J to 3 bases, leaving 3 bases not matched to a gene. CDR1 MDHEN and CDR2 SYDVKM come from the germline V gene. The CDR3 runs to 14 residues. CDR3 nucleotide sequence: TGTGCCAGCAGTTTAGTCGACAGGGACTATGGCTACACCTTC. Translated: CASSLVDRDYGYTF.

This clonotype was seen at least ten times. This sequence joins TRBV12-3 or TRBV12-4 and TRBJ1-2; 9 bases line up with TRBD1. J lost 5 bases, V lost 7 bases, and 11 bases had no gene match. The CDR3 consists of 15 residues. Written as DNA, the CDR3 is TGTGCCAGCACCCTCCGGGACAGGGCTGTTTATGGCTACACCTTC. It encodes CASTLRDRAVYGYTF.

This clonotype was found a few times. The V call is TRBV20-1, the J call TRBJ2-3, with TRBD2 matching 9 bases. V was clipped by 6 bases and J by 2 bases; unmatched bases: 9. The CDR3 is made up of 15 amino acids. The germline V gene has CDR1 DFQATT and CDR2 SNEGSKA (reference sequence). CDR3: CSAPPSGEDTDTQYF. The DNA for the CDR3 is TGCAGTGCACCTCCTAGCGGGGAGGACACAGATACGCAGTATTTT.

The chain uses TRBV7-9 and TRBJ2-1; TRBD1 matches at 7 bases. Germline V gene lookup returns CDR1 SEHNR and CDR2 FQNEAQ (reference sequence). The ends lost 5 bases at V and 7 bases at J; junction bases unmatched: 11. The CDR3 is made up of 15 amino acids. CDR3 region: CASSVTGTVENEQFF. In nucleotides, the CDR3 is TGTGCCAGCAGCGTGACAGGGACAGTTGAAAATGAGCAGTTCTTC.

The chain couples TRBV20-1 to TRBJ2-3; no definite D call. There are 14 residues in the CDR3. Germline CDR1 DFQATT, CDR2 SNEGSKA (reference sequence). The germline V and J ends were trimmed by 1 base and 4 bases, with 12 bases remaining between them. The CDR3 region is CSARGPPASDTQYF. CDR3 in DNA: TGCAGTGCTAGAGGTCCCCCAGCATCAGATACGCAGTATTTT.

As regards this clonotype: One end of the junction fails to match germline, which may point to a read error. The CDR3 loop reads CASSLSGRENTDAFF. The CDR3 DNA follows: TGTGCCAGCAGTTTAAGTGGCAGGGAGAACACTGATGCTTTCTTT. J is TRBJ1-1 and V is TRBV12-3 or TRBV12-4, with D possibly TRBD1 on 5 matching bases. The length of the CDR3 is 15 residues.

V and J are TRBV6-6 and TRBJ1-5; no clear D gene. The V gene lost 7 bases and the J gene lost 0 bases, with 13 bases spanning the gap. Germline V gives CDR1 MNHNY, CDR2 SVGAGI (reference sequence). The CDR3 loop spans 15 amino acids. The CDR3 protein is CASIGSEYSNQPQHF. The CDR3, as DNA: TGTGCCAGCATTGGGTCCGAATATAGCAATCAGCCCCAGCATTTT.

V gene TRBV19 combines with J gene TRBJ1-2; weak D call: TRBD1 (5 bases). Germline loops: CDR1 LNHDA, CDR2 SQIVND (reference sequence). Trimming left V 3 bases short and J 6 bases short, with 17 bases between. The CDR3 consists of 15 residues. Here the CDR3 DNA reads TGTGCCAGTAGTATGAATGGGGCCGATACTAATGGCTACACCTTC. Amino acids: CASSMNGADTNGYTF.

V is TRBV20-1 and J is TRBJ2-3; weak D call: TRBD2 (6 bases). V lost 1 base, J lost 0 bases, and 8 bases lay in between. Germline CDR1 reads DFQATT; CDR2 reads SNEGSKA (reference sequence). The CDR3 totals 14 residues. The CDR3 region has the DNA TGCAGTGCTAGAGGGAGGGTCAGCACAGATACGCAGTATTTT. Translated, it gives CSARGRVSTDTQYF.

This clonotype was observed at least ten times. V and J are TRBV6-2 or TRBV6-3 and TRBJ2-4; D remains ambiguous. CDR3 length equals 19 residues. Per germline, CDR1 MNHEY and CDR2 SVGEGT. V was cut by 0 bases and J by 0 bases, with 18 bases left in between. The CDR3 spells CASSYSSWLGFSAKNIQYF. In DNA form, the CDR3 reads TGTGCCAGCAGTTACTCATCATGGTTAGGGTTTTCAGCCAAAAACATTCAGTACTTC.

The chain employs TRBV9 and TRBJ2-4; 8 nucleotides align to TRBD2. Judging by the DNA end, TRBJ2-7 fits better; the J call may be wrong. This CDR3 comprises 17 residues. Germline-derived CDR1 and CDR2 are SGDLS and YYNGEE. This chain's CDR3 is CASSSPGGGPDFYEQYF. CDR3 DNA: TGTGCCAGCAGCTCGCCGGGGGGGGGCCCTGATTTCTACGAGCAGTACTTC.

Concerning this clonotype: This clone may be a read error of a much larger clone one base away. The V gene is TRBV7-9, the J gene TRBJ2-1; D may be TRBD2 (6 bases). CDR3 length: 14 residues. CDR1 is SEHNR and CDR2 is FQNEAQ in the germline V gene (reference sequence). The CDR3 DNA reads TGTGCCAGCAGCATAGCGGCGTTGAACAATGAGCAGTTCTTC. This sequence encodes CASSIAALNNEQFF.

V usage is TRBV6-6 and J usage is TRBJ2-7; D not resolved. V lost 2 bases and J 9 bases, leaving 11 bases between the germline ends. This CDR3 has 12 amino acids. Germline V CDR1 and CDR2: MNHNY, SVGAGI (reference sequence). CDR3 nucleotide sequence: TGTGCCAGCAGTTACCCCGATACGAGGCAGTACGTC. Translation: CASSYPDTRQYV.

This clonotype has a handful of counts. The rearrangement links TRBV4-3 to TRBJ1-6; D is undetermined. Germline-derived CDR1 and CDR2 are LGHNA and YSLEER. This CDR3 region has 15 residues. Trimming cost V 3 bases and J 7 bases, with 13 bases left between them. Here the CDR3 reads CASSQRSLFNSPLHF. The CDR3 DNA is TGCGCCAGCAGCCAGAGAAGTCTCTTCAATTCACCCCTCCACTTT.

V and J are TRBV20-1 and TRBJ2-3, with D possibly being TRBD1 (7 bases). V was shortened by 0 bases and J by 2 bases, with 18 bases between the two germline ends. Germline V gives CDR1 DFQATT, CDR2 SNEGSKA (reference sequence). The length of the CDR3 is 17 residues. The CDR3 DNA reads as TGCAGTGCTAGAGATAGGAGGGGGCGGTTGAACACAGATACGCAGTATTTT. Its protein is CSARDRRGRLNTDTQYF.

CDR3 sequence reads: CSAREGRLQYF. The CDR3 DNA reads TGCAGTGCTAGGGAGGGGAGGCTCCAGTACTTC. The chain links TRBV20-1 to TRBJ2-5, with TRBD2 as a possible D gene (6 bases). V was pared by 3 bases and J by 10 bases, with 12 bases between. Germline-derived CDR1 and CDR2 are DFQATT and SNEGSKA (reference sequence). CDR3 length: 11 amino acids.